This T cell receptor (beta chain) was identified in a study of post-analysis software for immune sequencing data. Study outcomes and limitations: Roughly five TRBV segments appeared more often in patients than in controls, and TRBV5-6, TRBV5-1 and TRBV20-1 were among these. Same-batch samples co-clustered strongly by F measure.

This clonotype came up many times. Its antigen is not identified. CDR1 is SGHRS, CDR2 YFSETQ, per germline. The CDR3 covers 15 residues. V lost 0 bases, J lost 0 bases, and 7 bases lay in between. Tagging with unique molecular identifiers was a feature of the TCR beta cDNA libraries. TCRdb re-called the PCR reads through MiXCR, storing one row per CDR3 protein. The sample shows fewer than 850,000 distinct CDR3 sequences, less than 35% of them seen only once. The sample comprised blood. This chain joins TRBV5-1 and TRBJ1-5; D gene uncertain. This TCR was sampled from a girl under 18 with multiple sclerosis. CDR3 sequence: CASSLGGDSNQPQHF. CDR3 nucleotide sequence: TGCGCCAGCAGCTTGGGGGGAGATAGCAATCAGCCCCAGCATTTT. The variable domain in full, with the rest retrieved from reference TRBV5-1 and TRBJ1-5, is KAGVTQTPRYLIKTRGQQVTLSCSPISGHRSVSWYQQTPGQGLQFLFEYFSETQRNKGNFPGRFSGRQFSNSRSEMNVSTLELGDSALYLCASSLGGDSNQPQHFGDGTRLSIL.